This TCR beta chain was documented in a study of blood T cell repertoires in COVID-19. For the study at large: Researchers got acute and convalescent COVID-19 samples from the United States, Italy and Spain. PBMCs, B-cell-depleted T cells, or T cells were the source of the cDNA or gDNA that made up the material.

TCRdb's copy holds only in-frame clones and misses some; the assay was immunoSEQ multiplex PCR. The sample lists about 400,000 clones; around 90% were seen once. The CDR3 sequence is 16 residues long. Per germline, CDR1 LNHDA and CDR2 SQIVND (reference sequence). The ends were cut back, 6 bases at V and 5 bases at J, with 17 bases in the middle. In terms of age and location, participants ranged from about 18 to 95 years and lived in about 25 US areas. This clonotype was sampled from a woman aged 40 to 50 with acute COVID-19. This rearrangement joins TRBV19 to TRBJ1-6; possible D gene TRBD1, 6 bases. Sequencing was carried out using PBMCs or T cells enriched from blood (not recorded which). CDR3 sequence reads: CASSISQGINNSPLHF. Written as DNA, the CDR3 is TGTGCCAGTAGCATTAGCCAGGGGATTAATAATTCACCCCTCCACTTT.